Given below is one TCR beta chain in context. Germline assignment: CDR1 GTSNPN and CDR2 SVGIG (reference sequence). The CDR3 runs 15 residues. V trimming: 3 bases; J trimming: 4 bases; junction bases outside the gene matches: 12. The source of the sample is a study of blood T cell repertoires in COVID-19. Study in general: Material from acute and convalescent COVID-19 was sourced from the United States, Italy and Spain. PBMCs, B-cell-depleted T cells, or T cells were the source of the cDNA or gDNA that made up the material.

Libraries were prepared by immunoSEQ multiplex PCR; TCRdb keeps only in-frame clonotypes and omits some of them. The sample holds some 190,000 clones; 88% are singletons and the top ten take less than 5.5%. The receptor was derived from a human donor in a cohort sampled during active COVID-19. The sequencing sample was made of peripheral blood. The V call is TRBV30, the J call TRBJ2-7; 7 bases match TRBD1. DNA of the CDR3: TGTGCCTGGAGAGAAAAGCACCGGGACAGTTACGAGCAGTACTTC. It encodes CAWREKHRDSYEQYF.